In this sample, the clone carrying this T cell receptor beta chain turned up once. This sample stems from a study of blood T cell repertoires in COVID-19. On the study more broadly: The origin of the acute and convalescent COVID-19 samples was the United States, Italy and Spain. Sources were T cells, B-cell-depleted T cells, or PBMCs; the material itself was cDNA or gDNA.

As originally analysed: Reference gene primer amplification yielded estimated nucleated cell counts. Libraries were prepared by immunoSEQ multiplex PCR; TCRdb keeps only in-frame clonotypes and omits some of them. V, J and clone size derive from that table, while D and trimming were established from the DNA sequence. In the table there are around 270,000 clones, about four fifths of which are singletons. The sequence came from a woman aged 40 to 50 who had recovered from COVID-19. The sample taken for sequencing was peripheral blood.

The CDR3 sequence is CASRQTSGGNYEQYF. The CDR3 DNA reads as TGTGCCAGCAGGCAAACTAGCGGAGGAAACTACGAGCAGTACTTC. The chain employs TRBV28 and TRBJ2-7, with 8 bases identical to TRBD2. The CDR3 is 15 amino acids. The J segment lost 3 bases and the V segment lost 6 bases, leaving 10 bases of the junction unmatched. Germline V CDR1 and CDR2: MDHEN, SYDVKM. The whole variable domain, filled in from reference TRBV28 and TRBJ2-7, reads DVKVTQSSRYLVKRTGEKVFLECVQDMDHENMFWYRQDPGLGLRLIYFSYDVKMKEKGDIPEGYSVSREKKERFSLILESASTNQTSMYLCASRQTSGGNYEQYFGPGTRLTVT.